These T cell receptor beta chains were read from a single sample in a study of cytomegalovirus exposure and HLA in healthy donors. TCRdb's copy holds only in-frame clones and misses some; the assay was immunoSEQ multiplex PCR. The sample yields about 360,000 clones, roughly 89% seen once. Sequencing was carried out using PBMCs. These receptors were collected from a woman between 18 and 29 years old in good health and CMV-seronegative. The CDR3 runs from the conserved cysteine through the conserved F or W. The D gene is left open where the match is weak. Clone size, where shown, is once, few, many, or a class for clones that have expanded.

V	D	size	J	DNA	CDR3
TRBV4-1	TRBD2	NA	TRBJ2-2	TGCGCCAGCAGCCAAGAACCAGCGGGGCGGACCGGGGAGCTGTTTTTT	CASSQEPAGRTGELFF
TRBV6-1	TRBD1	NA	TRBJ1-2	TGTGCCAGCAGTGTACAGGGGGGTCATGGCTACACCTTC	CASSVQGGHGYTF
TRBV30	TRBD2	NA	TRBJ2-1	TGTGCCTGGAGTGTAGCGGGGAATGAGCAGTTCTTC	CAWSVAGNEQFF
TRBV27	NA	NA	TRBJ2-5	TGTGCCAGCAGTTCCGCCGCGGGGGCTTTCCAAGAGACCCAGTACTTC	CASSSAAGAFQETQYF
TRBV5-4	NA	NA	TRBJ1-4	TGTGCCAGCAGCCCCGTGCGGGGGGCGGATGAAAAACTGTTTTTT	CASSPVRGADEKLFF
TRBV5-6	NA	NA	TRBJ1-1	TGTGCCAGCTCTTTAGGGGTTCACACTGAAGCTTTCTTT	CASSLGVHTEAFF
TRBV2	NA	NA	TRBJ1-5	TGTGCCAGCAGTGAAATGGGGGGACCTAATCAGCCCCAGCATTTT	CASSEMGGPNQPQHF
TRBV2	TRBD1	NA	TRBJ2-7	TGTGCCAGCATCAACGACGGACAGGGTAACTACGAGCAGTACTTC	CASINDGQGNYEQYF
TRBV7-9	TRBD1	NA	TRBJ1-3	TGTGCCAGCAGCTTTACCCCTTCGGACAGGGACGGAAACACCATATATTTT	CASSFTPSDRDGNTIYF
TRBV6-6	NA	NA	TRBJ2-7	TGTGCCAGCACAACGGGGCGGGACTCCTACGAGCAGTACTTC	CASTTGRDSYEQYF
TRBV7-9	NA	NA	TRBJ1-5	TGTGCCAGCAGCTTGTCAGGGGTAGATCAGCCCCAGCATTTT	CASSLSGVDQPQHF
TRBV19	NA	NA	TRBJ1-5	TGTGCCAGTAGTATAGATCGGGGGAACCAGCCCCAGCATTTT	CASSIDRGNQPQHF
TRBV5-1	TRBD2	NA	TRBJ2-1	TGCGCCAGCAGCTTGTGGCTAGCGGGGGGGTACAATGAGCAGTTCTTC	CASSLWLAGGYNEQFF
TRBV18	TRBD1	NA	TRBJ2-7	TGTGCCAGCTCACCGCCCGGGACAGAAGTTTTATACGAGCAGTACTTC	CASSPPGTEVLYEQYF
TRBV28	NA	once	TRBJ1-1	TGTGCCAGCAGTTTATCACCCGGTGGCACTGAAGCTTTCTTT	CASSLSPGGTEAFF
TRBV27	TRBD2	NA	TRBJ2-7	TGTGCCAGCAGTTCCCATGGCGGGAGCTACGAGCAGTACTTC	CASSSHGGSYEQYF
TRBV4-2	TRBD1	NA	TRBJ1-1	TGTGCCAGCAGCCAAGTAACTCGCGGGACAGGGAACACTGAAGCTTTCTTT	CASSQVTRGTGNTEAFF